This is a list of T cell receptor beta chains from one sample in a study of T cell responses to AZD1222 COVID-19 vaccine. Method: immunoSEQ multiplex PCR; TCRdb's copy keeps in-frame clones and lacks some. The sample includes 150,000 or so clones, around nine tenths of them seen just once. Sequences were derived from peripheral blood, sampled on day 0 of AZD1222 vaccination. Source of these receptors: an adult in good health. Each CDR3 is given with its conserved first and last residue. A D gene is named only where the DNA matches it firmly. Some rows mark clone size as missing; the rest say once, few, many or name a class of expanded clone.

clone_size | j_call | d_call | v_call | cdr3_aa | cdr3_nt
NA | TRBJ2-7 | NA | TRBV5-5 | CASILYEQYF | TGTGCCAGCATCCTCTACGAGCAGTACTTC
NA | TRBJ1-5 | TRBD1 | TRBV15 | CATSRDLTGGGQPQHF | TGTGCCACCAGCAGAGATTTGACAGGGGGCGGTCAGCCCCAGCATTTT
NA | TRBJ2-7 | NA | TRBV6-1 | CASSEWGTTYEQYF | TGTGCCAGCAGTGAATGGGGCACAACCTACGAGCAGTACTTC
NA | TRBJ1-5 | TRBD1 | TRBV28 | CASSYRGGQPQHF | TGTGCCAGCAGTTACAGGGGAGGTCAGCCCCAGCATTTT
NA | TRBJ1-4 | NA | TRBV4-1 | CASSQGAGVAEKLFF | TGCGCCAGCAGCCAAGGGGCCGGGGTTGCGGAAAAACTGTTTTTT
NA | TRBJ2-7 | NA | TRBV28 | CASRGVQGDEQYF | TGTGCCAGCAGGGGGGTACAGGGAGACGAGCAGTACTTC
NA | TRBJ1-3 | NA | TRBV2 | CASSYTSSGNTIYF | TGTGCCAGCAGTTACACTAGCTCTGGAAACACCATATATTTT
NA | TRBJ2-7 | NA | TRBV6-5 | CASSYQGTFYEQYF | TGTGCCAGCAGTTATCAGGGGACCTTCTACGAGCAGTACTTC
once | TRBJ1-6 | NA | TRBV6-2/TRBV6-3 | CASSRPRQANSPLHF | TGTGCCAGCAGTCGACCCCGACAGGCAAATTCACCCCTCCACTTT
NA | TRBJ2-1 | NA | TRBV11-3 | CASSLVGGPLNEQFF | TGTGCCAGCAGCTTGGTGGGGGGGCCTCTAAATGAGCAGTTCTTC
NA | TRBJ1-2 | NA | TRBV7-3 | CASSFRTAYGYTF | TGTGCCAGCAGCTTTAGGACAGCCTATGGCTACACCTTC
NA | TRBJ1-5 | NA | TRBV15 | CATGRARQPQHF | TGTGCCACCGGCAGGGCTCGTCAGCCCCAGCATTTT
NA | TRBJ2-7 | NA | TRBV6-5 | CASEGGEDYEQYF | TGTGCCAGCGAGGGGGGGGAGGACTACGAGCAGTACTTC
once | TRBJ2-3 | NA | TRBV6-4 | CASSGGDPDTQYF | TGTGCCAGCAGCGGGGGCGACCCAGATACGCAGTATTTT
few | TRBJ1-3 | NA | TRBV20-1 | CSASNSGNTIYF | TGCAGTGCTAGTAACTCTGGAAACACCATATATTTT
NA | TRBJ2-5 | TRBD2 | TRBV6-2/TRBV6-3 | CASSRLAAQETQYF | TGTGCCAGCAGCCGACTAGCGGCCCAAGAGACCCAGTACTTC
NA | TRBJ2-5 | NA | TRBV7-2 | CASSWTWGELTETQYF | TGTGCCAGCAGCTGGACTTGGGGGGAGTTAACAGAGACCCAGTACTTC
once | TRBJ2-3 | TRBD2 | TRBV19 | CASSPLAGGLSSTDTQYF | TGTGCCAGTAGTCCGCTAGCGGGGGGCCTTTCTAGCACAGATACGCAGTATTTT
NA | TRBJ2-7 | TRBD2 | TRBV6-6 | CASTTGLVGEQYF | TGTGCCAGCACCACCGGACTAGTTGGCGAGCAGTACTTC
NA | TRBJ1-1 | TRBD1 | TRBV4-3 | CASSQGWDRGTTEAFF | TGCGCCAGCAGCCAAGGGTGGGACAGGGGGACCACTGAAGCTTTCTTT
NA | TRBJ2-7 | TRBD1 | TRBV5-6 | CASSGTGKVGQYF | TGTGCCAGCAGCGGGACAGGGAAGGTCGGGCAGTACTTC
NA | TRBJ1-1 | NA | TRBV7-2 | CASSKGLNMNTEAFF | TGTGCCAGCAGCAAAGGGCTGAACATGAACACTGAAGCTTTCTTT
NA | TRBJ1-2 | NA | TRBV7-6 | CASSPLTDSNYGYTF | TGTGCCAGCAGCCCACTGACAGATTCTAACTATGGCTACACCTTC
NA | TRBJ1-3 | TRBD1 | TRBV18 | CASSPLGQGSGGNTIYF | TGTGCCAGCTCACCACTTGGACAGGGCTCCGGAGGAAACACCATATATTTT
NA | TRBJ1-5 | TRBD1 | TRBV19 | CASSIIQGVSGNQPQHF | TGTGCCAGTAGTATAATACAGGGGGTTTCTGGCAATCAGCCCCAGCATTTT
NA | TRBJ2-3 | NA | TRBV9 | CASSAVRGRTDTQYF | TGTGCCAGCAGCGCCGTCAGAGGCCGAACAGATACGCAGTATTTT
NA | TRBJ2-5 | NA | TRBV14 | CASSQVEDLETQYF | TGTGCCAGCAGCCAAGTGGAGGACTTAGAGACCCAGTACTTC
NA | TRBJ2-2 | TRBD2 | TRBV19 | CASSLRGVANTGELFF | TGTGCCAGTAGTCTGCGGGGGGTAGCTAACACCGGGGAGCTGTTTTTT
NA | TRBJ1-6 | NA | TRBV4-2 | CASSQDMGRNSPLHF | TGTGCCAGCAGCCAAGATATGGGACGCAATTCACCCCTCCACTTT
NA | TRBJ2-6 | NA | TRBV12-3/TRBV12-4 | CASGTSGANVLTF | TGTGCCAGTGGGACATCCGGGGCCAACGTCCTGACTTTC
NA | TRBJ2-3 | NA | TRBV5-1 | CASSLGGPDTQYF | TGCGCCAGCAGCTTGGGTGGACCAGATACGCAGTATTTT
few | TRBJ2-7 | TRBD1 | TRBV6-6 | CASSPGTGGREQYF | TGTGCCAGCAGTCCCGGGACAGGAGGTAGGGAGCAGTACTTC
NA | TRBJ1-3 | NA | TRBV5-1 | CASSLGRDPGNTIYF | TGCGCCAGCAGCCTGGGCCGGGATCCTGGAAACACCATATATTTT
NA | TRBJ2-7 | NA | TRBV3-1/TRBV3-2 | CASSQPGQYAVYEQYF | TGTGCCAGCAGCCAACCCGGACAATACGCGGTTTACGAGCAGTACTTC
NA | TRBJ1-5 | NA | TRBV2 | CASRAGRGFSNQPQHF | TGTGCCAGCAGGGCAGGCCGGGGTTTCAGCAATCAGCCCCAGCATTTT
NA | TRBJ2-7 | TRBD2 | TRBV4-1 | CASSPQAGLAYEQYF | TGCGCCAGCAGCCCCCAGGCGGGACTAGCTTACGAGCAGTACTTC
NA | TRBJ1-6 | NA | TRBV13 | CASSLAGSSPLHF | TGTGCCAGCAGCTTAGCTGGCTCTTCACCCCTCCACTTT
NA | TRBJ1-4 | NA | TRBV6-5 | CASSTTRSEKLFF | TGTGCCAGCAGTACGACTAGGAGTGAAAAACTGTTTTTT
once | TRBJ2-2 | NA | TRBV7-6 | CASSSHRPGELFF | TGTGCCAGCAGCTCACACCGGCCCGGGGAGCTGTTTTTT
once | TRBJ1-4 | TRBD1 | TRBV6-1 | CASSDRGDSNEKLFF | TGTGCCAGCAGTGATAGGGGGGACAGTAATGAAAAACTGTTTTTT
NA | TRBJ1-4 | NA | TRBV11-2 | CASSARNLNKEKLFF | TGTGCCAGCAGCGCCCGAAACCTCAACAAGGAAAAACTGTTTTTT
NA | TRBJ2-1 | TRBD2 | TRBV3-1/TRBV3-2 | CASSPWEGNEQFF | TGTGCCAGCAGCCCCTGGGAGGGCAATGAGCAGTTCTTC
NA | TRBJ1-1 | NA | TRBV7-6 | CASSLLAGAMNTEAFF | TGTGCCAGCAGCTTATTGGCAGGGGCAATGAACACTGAAGCTTTCTTT
NA | TRBJ2-3 | NA | TRBV29-1 | CSVGQMTDTQYF | TGCAGCGTAGGACAGATGACAGATACGCAGTATTTT
NA | TRBJ1-1 | NA | TRBV18 | CASSPSANTEAFF | TGTGCCAGCTCACCGTCTGCGAACACTGAAGCTTTCTTT
NA | TRBJ2-7 | NA | TRBV6-2/TRBV6-3 | CASSPRVYLSYEQYF | TGTGCCAGCAGCCCCCGGGTTTATCTCTCCTACGAGCAGTACTTC
NA | TRBJ2-1 | NA | TRBV10-3 | CAIAPAAYNEQFF | TGTGCCATCGCCCCAGCGGCATACAATGAGCAGTTCTTC
NA | TRBJ2-1 | TRBD2 | TRBV7-9 | CASSWGSGGNEQFF | TGTGCCAGCAGCTGGGGTAGCGGGGGCAATGAGCAGTTCTTC
NA | TRBJ2-1 | TRBD1 | TRBV7-2 | CASSLGVWTGSNEQFF | TGTGCCAGCAGCTTAGGAGTTTGGACAGGGAGCAATGAGCAGTTCTTC
NA | TRBJ2-7 | NA | TRBV7-9 | CASSTNPRLAQYF | TGTGCCAGCAGTACCAATCCCCGTCTGGCGCAGTACTTC
once | TRBJ1-3 | TRBD1 | TRBV7-2 | CASSLLTGRSGNTIYF | TGTGCCAGCAGCTTGTTGACAGGGAGAAGTGGAAACACCATATATTTT
NA | TRBJ2-7 | NA | TRBV6-1 | CASSEYTYEQYF | TGTGCCAGCAGTGAATACACCTACGAGCAGTACTTC
many | TRBJ2-5 | NA | TRBV5-1 | CASATQGQQETQYF | TGCGCCAGCGCTACACAGGGCCAGCAGGAGACCCAGTACTTC
NA | TRBJ1-2 | NA | TRBV6-5 | CALVFFYGYTF | TGTGCCCTGGTCTTCTTTTATGGCTACACCTTC
NA | TRBJ1-6 | NA | TRBV28 | CASSPPSVPLHF | TGTGCCAGCAGTCCTCCTTCTGTGCCCCTCCACTTT
NA | TRBJ2-7 | NA | TRBV20-1 | CSARGPGQLYF | TGCAGTGCTAGAGGCCCCGGACAGCTGTACTTC
few | TRBJ1-2 | TRBD1 | TRBV2 | CASVRTGGGYTF | TGTGCCAGCGTGCGAACAGGGGGAGGCTACACCTTC
NA | TRBJ2-3 | TRBD2 | TRBV3-1/TRBV3-2 | CASSLGSGGPQYF | TGTGCCAGCAGCCTGGGGAGCGGGGGGCCTCAGTATTTT
once | TRBJ1-2 | NA | TRBV27 | CASSFTGLYGYTF | TGTGCCAGCAGTTTTACAGGACTCTATGGCTACACCTTC